The T cell receptor (beta chain) under discussion was sequenced for a study of control samples from healthy donors and cancer patients. Sequenced by immunoSEQ multiplex PCR; TCRdb stores in-frame clones only, minus some. The sample includes under 450,000 clones, 80% to 95% seen only once; the top ten take approximately 6.3%. There are 14 residues in the CDR3. The V end lost 1 base, the J end lost 3 bases, and 7 bases lay between the germline ends. The germline V gene has CDR1 SGHTA and CDR2 FQGNSA. The sample consisted of PBMCs. This TCR was recovered from a middle-aged man with head and neck cancer. The chain links TRBV7-2 to TRBJ1-5; D remains ambiguous. The CDR3 nucleotides read TGTGCCAGCAGCTTAGACGGGTCCAATCAGCCCCAGCATTTT. It translates to CASSLDGSNQPQHF.